The rows below give T cell receptor beta chains drawn from one sample of a study of cytomegalovirus exposure and HLA in healthy donors. Generated by immunoSEQ multiplex PCR, the TCRdb table keeps only in-frame clones and is missing some. The sample contains roughly 310,000 clones, roughly 87% of which appear only once. The sample comprised PBMCs. The receptors derive from a man aged 25-40 years in good health and CMV-seronegative. CDR3s include the opening cysteine and the closing phenylalanine or tryptophan. D genes are given only for firm matches.

d_call j_call v_call cdr3_nt cdr3_aa
TRBD1 TRBJ2-3 TRBV4-1 TGCGCCAGCAGCCAAGATCTCAGCCCGACAGGGCTCCTAACAGATACGCAGTATTTT CASSQDLSPTGLLTDTQYF
NA TRBJ1-1 TRBV7-7 TGTGCCAGCAGCGTATCCAGGGACACTGAAGCTTTCTTT CASSVSRDTEAFF
TRBD1 TRBJ2-7 TRBV4-1 TGCGCCAGCAGCCAAGGGGCGACAGGGGGCACCTACGAGCAGTACTTC CASSQGATGGTYEQYF
TRBD1 TRBJ1-3 TRBV6-1 TGTGCCAGCAGTCTGGACAGGACCTCTGGAAACACCATATATTTT CASSLDRTSGNTIYF
TRBD1 TRBJ2-1 TRBV6-4 TGTGCCAGCAGTGACGGGCAGGGGGCCTACAATGAGCAGTTCTTC CASSDGQGAYNEQFF
NA TRBJ2-2 TRBV9 TGTGCCAGCAGCGTAGGAGGGGGGAACACCGGGGAGCTGTTTTTT CASSVGGGNTGELFF
NA TRBJ2-7 TRBV30 TGTGCCTGGAGTGACCCCCCTAGTCGGGGGAACTACGAGCAGTACTTC CAWSDPPSRGNYEQYF
TRBD2 TRBJ2-7 TRBV16 TGTGCCAGCAGCCTGACTAGCGGGAGGAGCCACGAGCAGTACTTC CASSLTSGRSHEQYF
TRBD1 TRBJ2-6 TRBV18 TGTGCCAGCCACAGGGGCGGTTCTGGGGCCAACGTCCTGACTTTC CASHRGGSGANVLTF
NA TRBJ2-7 TRBV7-9 TGTGCCAGCAGCCCACAAAGGGAGTCCTACGAGCAGTACTTC CASSPQRESYEQYF
NA TRBJ2-3 TRBV4-1 TGCGCCAGCACGTCGGCAGATACGCAGTATTTT CASTSADTQYF